A selection of T cell receptor beta chains follows, all from one sample in a study of cytomegalovirus exposure and HLA in healthy donors. Clones were read by immunoSEQ multiplex PCR, and TCRdb kept only the in-frame ones, dropping some. The table includes about 250,000 clones, around 90% detected once. The sample consisted of PBMCs. All receptors derive from a girl aged 2 to 9 in good health and CMV-seronegative. Both conserved end residues are part of each CDR3. D genes are given only for firm matches. Part of the rows lack a size; the others show once, few, many or a class for expanded clones.

clone_size d_call j_call v_call cdr3_aa cdr3_nt
NA NA TRBJ2-7 TRBV11-2 CASSFQGSGEQYF TGTGCCAGCAGCTTCCAGGGATCGGGCGAGCAGTACTTC
NA TRBD1 TRBJ1-1 TRBV19 CASSAGTGTRREAFF TGTGCCAGTAGTGCCGGGACAGGCACCCGTCGTGAAGCTTTCTTT
NA TRBD1 TRBJ2-4 TRBV27 CASIPGTGLAKNIQYF TGTGCCAGCATCCCTGGGACAGGACTAGCCAAAAACATTCAGTACTTC
NA NA TRBJ1-1 TRBV6-1 CASSGGQGSTEAFF TGTGCCAGCAGTGGGGGCCAGGGTTCCACTGAGGCTTTCTTT
NA TRBD2 TRBJ2-7 TRBV13 CASSHKGLAGSEDEQYF TGTGCCAGCAGCCACAAAGGACTAGCGGGAAGTGAAGACGAGCAGTACTTC
NA TRBD2 TRBJ2-7 TRBV29-1 CSVEDPSGNSYEQYF TGCAGCGTTGAAGATCCTAGCGGGAACTCCTACGAGCAGTACTTC
NA TRBD1 TRBJ2-1 TRBV11-2 CASSLWTGNEEFF TGTGCCAGCAGCTTGTGGACAGGGAATGAGGAGTTCTTC
once NA TRBJ2-3 TRBV21-1 CASGPLRGPKGTDTQYF TGTGCCAGCGGACCACTGAGGGGGCCAAAAGGCACAGATACGCAGTATTTT
NA NA TRBJ1-1 TRBV7-9 CSSSLGAGLTEAFF TGTTCCAGCAGCTTAGGGGCGGGGTTGACTGAAGCTTTCTTT
once NA TRBJ2-1 TRBV14 CASSQGGLSSYNEQFF TGTGCCAGCAGCCAAGGCGGACTTAGCTCCTACAATGAGCAGTTCTTC
NA TRBD2 TRBJ2-1 TRBV30 CAWSARWTRSYNEQFF TGTGCCTGGAGTGCCCGCTGGACTAGGTCCTACAATGAGCAGTTCTTC
NA TRBD1 TRBJ1-5 TRBV19 CASTGQGNQPQHF TGTGCCAGTACAGGACAGGGCAATCAGCCCCAGCATTTT
NA TRBD2 TRBJ2-5 TRBV15 CATGLVQETQYF TGTGCCACAGGACTAGTCCAAGAGACCCAGTACTTC
NA NA TRBJ1-6 TRBV28 CASSLVGQNSPLHF TGTGCCAGCAGTTTAGTCGGACAAAATTCACCCCTCCACTTT
once NA TRBJ1-5 TRBV5-1 CASSLAPGDQPQHF TGCGCCAGCAGCTTGGCCCCAGGGGATCAGCCCCAGCATTTT
NA NA TRBJ1-4 TRBV19 CASNTISGREKLFF TGTGCCAGTAACACCATCTCAGGAAGGGAAAAACTGTTTTTT
NA NA TRBJ2-1 TRBV5-6 CASRMRPQGNEQFF TGTGCCAGCAGAATGAGGCCGCAGGGGAATGAGCAGTTCTTC
NA NA TRBJ1-3 TRBV10-2 CASTLDIRVISGNTIYF TGCGCCAGCACGCTGGACATCCGCGTCATCTCTGGAAACACCATATATTTT
once TRBD1 TRBJ2-7 TRBV5-1 CASSSGTEVIPEQYF TGCGCCAGCAGCTCCGGGACAGAGGTAATTCCCGAGCAGTACTTC
few NA TRBJ1-2 TRBV7-8 CASSLTQGSLYGYTF TGTGCCAGCAGCTTAACACAGGGATCCCTCTATGGCTACACCTTC
few NA TRBJ1-2 TRBV5-6 CASSLGQGLYGYTF TGTGCCAGCAGCTTGGGGCAGGGGCTCTATGGCTACACCTTC
NA TRBD2 TRBJ2-1 TRBV10-3 CAISDLREEQFF TGTGCCATCAGTGATTTGCGGGAGGAGCAGTTCTTC
NA TRBD1 TRBJ2-7 TRBV5-4 CASSSYPRQGAYEQYF TGTGCCAGCAGCTCCTACCCGAGACAGGGGGCCTACGAGCAGTACTTC
NA TRBD2 TRBJ2-3 TRBV15 CATSRDAGGRAVDTQYF TGTGCCACCAGCAGAGATGCCGGCGGGAGGGCGGTAGATACGCAGTATTTT
NA NA TRBJ2-7 TRBV16 CASSQGQNSYEQYF TGTGCCAGCAGCCAAGGACAGAACTCCTACGAGCAGTACTTC
NA NA TRBJ1-5 TRBV10-3 CAISRGREGNQPQHF TGTGCCATCAGTCGGGGGAGGGAAGGCAATCAGCCCCAGCATTTT
NA NA TRBJ1-1 TRBV7-9 CASSLDWPGMATEAFF TGTGCCAGCAGCTTAGATTGGCCAGGGATGGCCACTGAAGCTTTCTTT
NA TRBD2 TRBJ2-1 TRBV5-1 CASSDGTGGTYNEQFF TGCGCCAGCAGCGATGGCACGGGGGGAACCTACAATGAGCAGTTCTTC
NA NA TRBJ2-1 TRBV6-5 CASNPLGGNEQFF TGTGCCAGCAATCCTTTAGGGGGCAATGAGCAGTTCTTC
NA TRBD2 TRBJ2-1 TRBV5-4 CASSQLAGSYNEQFF TGTGCCAGCAGCCAACTAGCGGGCTCCTACAATGAGCAGTTCTTC
NA TRBD1 TRBJ2-1 TRBV18 CASSPQARRQGEGGPYNEQFF TGTGCCAGCTCACCACAAGCCAGGAGACAGGGGGAGGGAGGGCCCTACAATGAGCAGTTCTTC
NA TRBD1 TRBJ1-2 TRBV5-1 CASSEVGQVYGYTF TGCGCCAGCAGCGAAGTGGGACAGGTCTATGGCTACACCTTC
NA NA TRBJ1-4 TRBV7-2 CASSPVSEKLFF TGTGCCAGCAGCCCTGTCAGTGAAAAACTGTTTTTT
NA TRBD1 TRBJ2-7 TRBV27 CASSSRQGRSYEQYF TGTGCCAGCAGTTCCAGACAGGGACGCTCCTACGAGCAGTACTTC
NA TRBD2 TRBJ2-2 TRBV5-6 CASSLGLASGELFF TGTGCCAGCAGCTTGGGACTAGCGAGCGGGGAGCTGTTTTTT
NA TRBD1 TRBJ2-1 TRBV5-1 CASRPHDRDEQFF TGCGCCAGCAGACCACATGACAGGGATGAGCAGTTCTTC
NA TRBD1 TRBJ1-2 TRBV2 CASSDTGGSYGYTF TGTGCCAGCAGTGATACAGGGGGCAGCTATGGCTACACCTTC
NA NA TRBJ2-7 TRBV19 CASSIRVSYEQYF TGTGCCAGTAGTATCAGGGTCTCCTACGAGCAGTACTTC
NA NA TRBJ2-7 TRBV19 CASSAGNGRYEQYF TGTGCCAGTAGTGCGGGGAACGGCCGATACGAGCAGTACTTC
NA NA TRBJ2-7 TRBV2 CASSETPYEQYF TGTGCCAGCAGTGAAACTCCCTACGAGCAGTACTTC
NA NA TRBJ1-1 TRBV11-2 CASSSEGLIRNTEAFF TGTGCCAGCAGCTCCGAGGGCCTCATTAGGAACACTGAAGCTTTCTTT
NA TRBD1 TRBJ1-1 TRBV7-8 CASSQYRGENTEAFF TGTGCCAGCAGCCAATACAGGGGAGAGAACACTGAAGCTTTCTTT
NA TRBD1 TRBJ2-2 TRBV30 CAWKKGAIGELFF TGTGCCTGGAAGAAGGGGGCGATCGGGGAGCTGTTTTTT
NA NA TRBJ1-6 TRBV7-9 CASTLGGENSPLHF TGTGCCAGCACCTTAGGGGGAGAAAATTCACCCCTCCACTTT
once NA TRBJ1-5 TRBV2 CASSLGGGGQPQHF TGTGCCAGCAGCCTTGGAGGGGGGGGTCAGCCCCAGCATTTT
NA TRBD2 TRBJ2-7 TRBV11-2 CASSFELAGGYEQYF TGTGCCAGCAGCTTCGAACTAGCGGGGGGCTACGAGCAGTACTTC
NA NA TRBJ2-7 TRBV27 CAPTSTGSSYEQYF TGTGCCCCGACCTCTACAGGGTCCTCCTACGAGCAGTACTTC